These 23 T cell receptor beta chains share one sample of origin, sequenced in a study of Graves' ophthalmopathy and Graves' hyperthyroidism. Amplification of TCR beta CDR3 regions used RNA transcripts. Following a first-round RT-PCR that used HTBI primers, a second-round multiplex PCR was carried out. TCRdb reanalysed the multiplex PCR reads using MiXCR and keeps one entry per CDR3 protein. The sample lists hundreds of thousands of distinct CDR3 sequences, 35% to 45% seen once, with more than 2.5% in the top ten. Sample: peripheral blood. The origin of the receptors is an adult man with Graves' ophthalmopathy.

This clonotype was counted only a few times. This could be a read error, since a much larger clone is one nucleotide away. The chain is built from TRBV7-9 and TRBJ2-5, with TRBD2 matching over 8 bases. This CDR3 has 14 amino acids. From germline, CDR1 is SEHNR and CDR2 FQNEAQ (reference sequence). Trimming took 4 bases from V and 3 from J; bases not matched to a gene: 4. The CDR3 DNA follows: TGTGCCAGCAGCTGGCGGGGGGCGGAAGAGACCCAGTACTTC. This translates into CASSWRGAEETQYF.

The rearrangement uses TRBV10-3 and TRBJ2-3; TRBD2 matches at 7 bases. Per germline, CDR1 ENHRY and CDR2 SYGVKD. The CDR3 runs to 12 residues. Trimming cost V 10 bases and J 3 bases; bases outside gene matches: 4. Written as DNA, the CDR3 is TGTGCCAGCAGCGGGACTACAGATACGCAGTATTTT. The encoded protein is CASSGTTDTQYF.

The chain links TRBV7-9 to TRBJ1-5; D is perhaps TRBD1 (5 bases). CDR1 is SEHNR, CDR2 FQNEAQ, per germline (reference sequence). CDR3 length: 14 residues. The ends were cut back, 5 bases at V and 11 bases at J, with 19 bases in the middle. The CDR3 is CASSVEDMGDAQHF. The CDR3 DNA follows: TGTGCCAGCAGCGTTGAAGATATGGGGGACGCCCAGCATTTT.

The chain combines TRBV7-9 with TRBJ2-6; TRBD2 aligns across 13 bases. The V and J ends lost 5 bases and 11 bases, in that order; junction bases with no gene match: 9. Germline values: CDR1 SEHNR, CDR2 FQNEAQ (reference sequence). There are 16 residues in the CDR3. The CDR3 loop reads CASSHGTSGKGYVLTF. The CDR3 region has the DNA TGTGCCAGCAGCCACGGGACTAGCGGGAAGGGCTACGTCCTGACTTTC.

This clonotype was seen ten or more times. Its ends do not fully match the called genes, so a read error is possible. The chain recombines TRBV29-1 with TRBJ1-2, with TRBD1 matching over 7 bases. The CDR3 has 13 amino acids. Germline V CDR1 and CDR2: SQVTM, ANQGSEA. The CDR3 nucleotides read TGCAGCGTCGAAGGGACAGCCAGCCTCGGCTACACCTTC. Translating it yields CSVEGTASLGYTF.

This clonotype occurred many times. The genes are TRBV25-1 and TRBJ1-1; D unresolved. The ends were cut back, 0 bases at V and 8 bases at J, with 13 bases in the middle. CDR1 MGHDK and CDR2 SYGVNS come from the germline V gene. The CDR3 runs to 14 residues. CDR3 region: CASSEYTTGGEAFF. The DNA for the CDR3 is TGTGCCAGCAGTGAATATACTACTGGCGGGGAAGCTTTCTTT.

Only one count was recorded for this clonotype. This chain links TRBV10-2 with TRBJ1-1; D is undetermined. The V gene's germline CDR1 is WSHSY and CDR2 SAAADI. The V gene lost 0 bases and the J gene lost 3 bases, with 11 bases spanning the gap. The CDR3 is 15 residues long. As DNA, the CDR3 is TGCGCCAGCAGTGAGTCTCGGAAGGCGGACACTGAAGCTTTCTTT. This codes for CASSESRKADTEAFF.

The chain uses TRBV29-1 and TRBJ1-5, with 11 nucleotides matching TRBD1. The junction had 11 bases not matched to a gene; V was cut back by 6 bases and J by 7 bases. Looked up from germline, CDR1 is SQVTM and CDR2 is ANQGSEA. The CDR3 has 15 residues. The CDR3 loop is CSVWTGGALGQPQHF. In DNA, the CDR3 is TGCAGCGTGTGGACAGGGGGCGCATTAGGCCAGCCCCAGCATTTT.

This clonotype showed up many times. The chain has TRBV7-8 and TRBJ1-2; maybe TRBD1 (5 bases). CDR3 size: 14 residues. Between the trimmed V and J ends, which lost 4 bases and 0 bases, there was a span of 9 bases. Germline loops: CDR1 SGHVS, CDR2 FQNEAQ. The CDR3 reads CASSSGRTNYGYTF. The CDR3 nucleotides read TGTGCCAGCAGCTCAGGGAGAACTAACTATGGCTACACCTTC.

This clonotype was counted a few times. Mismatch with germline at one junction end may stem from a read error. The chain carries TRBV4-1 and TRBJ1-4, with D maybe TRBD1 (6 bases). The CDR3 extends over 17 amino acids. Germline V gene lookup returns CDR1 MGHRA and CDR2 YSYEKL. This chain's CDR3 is CASSHLARGATNEKLFF. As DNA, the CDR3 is TGTGCCAGCAGCCATCTCGCGAGGGGGGCAACTAATGAAAAACTGTTTTTT.

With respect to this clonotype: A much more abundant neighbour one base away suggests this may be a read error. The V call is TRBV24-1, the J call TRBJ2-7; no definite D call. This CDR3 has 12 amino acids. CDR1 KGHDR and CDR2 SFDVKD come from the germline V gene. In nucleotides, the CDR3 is TGTGCCGCCAGTGCAGGCTCCTACGAGCAGCACTTC. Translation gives CAASAGSYEQHF.

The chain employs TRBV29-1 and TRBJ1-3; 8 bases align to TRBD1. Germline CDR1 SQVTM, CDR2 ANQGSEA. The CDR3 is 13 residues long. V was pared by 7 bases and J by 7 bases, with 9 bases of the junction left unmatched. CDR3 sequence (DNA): TGCAGCGCCACCGGACAGGGCGGGAACACCATATATTTT. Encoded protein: CSATGQGGNTIYF.

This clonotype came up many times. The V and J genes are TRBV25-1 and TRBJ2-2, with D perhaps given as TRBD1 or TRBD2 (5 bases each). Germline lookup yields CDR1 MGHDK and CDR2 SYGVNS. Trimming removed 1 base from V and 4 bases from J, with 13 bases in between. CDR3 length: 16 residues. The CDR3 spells CASSEFRDGLTGELFF. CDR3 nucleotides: TGTGCCAGCAGTGAATTTCGGGACGGACTCACCGGGGAGCTGTTTTTT.

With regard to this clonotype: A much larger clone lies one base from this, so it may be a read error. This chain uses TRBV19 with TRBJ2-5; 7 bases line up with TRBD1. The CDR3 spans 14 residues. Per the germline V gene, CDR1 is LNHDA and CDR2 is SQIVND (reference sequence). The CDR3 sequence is CASGIGGTKETQYF. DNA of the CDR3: TGTGCCAGTGGTATAGGGGGCACGAAAGAGACCCAGTACTTC.

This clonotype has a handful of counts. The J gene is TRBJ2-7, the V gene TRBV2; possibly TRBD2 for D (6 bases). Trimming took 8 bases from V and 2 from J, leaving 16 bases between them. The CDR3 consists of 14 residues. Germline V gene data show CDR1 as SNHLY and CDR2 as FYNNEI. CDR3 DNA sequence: TGTGCCAGCGGCCGGGGCGGGGCTACCTACGAGCAGTACTTC. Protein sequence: CASGRGGATYEQYF.

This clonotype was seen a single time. Here the CDR3 DNA reads TGTGCCAGCAGCTTAGGAGGGGTCAATCAGCCCCAGCAAGAGACCCAGTACTTC. Protein product: CASSLGGVNQPQQETQYF. This rearrangement joins TRBV7-6 to TRBJ2-5; D possibly uses TRBD1 or TRBD2 (5 bases each). Germline CDR1 is SGHVS and CDR2 is FNYEAQ. The germline V and J ends were trimmed by 1 base and 2 bases, with 20 bases remaining between them. The CDR3 covers 18 residues.

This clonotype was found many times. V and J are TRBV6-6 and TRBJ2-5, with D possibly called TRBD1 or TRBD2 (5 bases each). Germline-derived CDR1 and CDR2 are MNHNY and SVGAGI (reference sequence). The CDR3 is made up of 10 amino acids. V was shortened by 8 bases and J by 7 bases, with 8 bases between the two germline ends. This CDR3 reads CASGTGTQYF. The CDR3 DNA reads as TGTGCCAGCGGGACCGGGACCCAGTACTTC.

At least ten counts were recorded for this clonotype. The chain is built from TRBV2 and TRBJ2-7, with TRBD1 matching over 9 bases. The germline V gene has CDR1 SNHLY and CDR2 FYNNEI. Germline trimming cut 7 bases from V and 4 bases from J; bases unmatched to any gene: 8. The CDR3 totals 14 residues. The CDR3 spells CASKGDRDEYEQYF. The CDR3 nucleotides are TGTGCCAGCAAAGGGGACAGGGATGAGTACGAGCAGTACTTC.

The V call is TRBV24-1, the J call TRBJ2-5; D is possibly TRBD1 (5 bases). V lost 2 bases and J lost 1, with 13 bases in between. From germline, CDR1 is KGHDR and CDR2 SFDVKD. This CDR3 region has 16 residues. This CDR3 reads CATSDSQGDSQETQYF. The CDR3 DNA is TGTGCCACCAGTGATTCCCAAGGAGACAGCCAAGAGACCCAGTACTTC.

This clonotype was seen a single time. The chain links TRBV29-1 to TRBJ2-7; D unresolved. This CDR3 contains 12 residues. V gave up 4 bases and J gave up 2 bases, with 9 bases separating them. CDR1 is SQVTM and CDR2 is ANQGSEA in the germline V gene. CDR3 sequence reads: CSVAGPTYEQYF. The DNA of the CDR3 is TGCAGCGTTGCCGGACCCACCTACGAGCAGTACTTC.

In DNA form, the CDR3 reads TGTGCGCCCCGGGACAGGGAGATGGGCCATGAGCCCCAGCATTTT. It specifies CAPRDREMGHEPQHF. This chain uses TRBV25-1 with TRBJ1-5; 9 bases are a match to TRBD1. The germline CDR1 and CDR2 sequences are MGHDK and SYGVNS. The CDR3 totals 15 residues. The full variable domain, completed using reference TRBV25-1 and TRBJ1-5, is EADIYQTPRYLVIGTGKKITLECSQTMGHDKMYWYQQDPGMELHLIHYSYGVNSTEKGDLSSESTVSRIRTEHFPLTLESARPSHTSQYLCAPRDREMGHEPQHFGDGTRLSIL.

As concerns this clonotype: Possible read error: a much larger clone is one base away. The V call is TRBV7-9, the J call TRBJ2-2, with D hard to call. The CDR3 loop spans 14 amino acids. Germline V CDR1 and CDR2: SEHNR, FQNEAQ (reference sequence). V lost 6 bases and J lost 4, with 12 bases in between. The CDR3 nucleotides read TGTGCCAGCAGATTACGGCAGATCACCGGGGAGCTGTTTTTT. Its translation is CASRLRQITGELFF. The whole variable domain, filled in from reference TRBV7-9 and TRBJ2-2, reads DTGVSQNPRHKITKRGQNVTFRCDPISEHNRLYWYRQTLGQGPEFLTYFQNEAQLEKSRLLSDRFSAERPKGSFSTLEIQRTEQGDSAMYLCASRLRQITGELFFGEGSRLTVL.

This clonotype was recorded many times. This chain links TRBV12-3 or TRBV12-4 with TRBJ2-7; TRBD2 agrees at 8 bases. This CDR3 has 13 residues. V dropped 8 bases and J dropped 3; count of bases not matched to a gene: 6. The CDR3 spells CASPGLVLYEQYF. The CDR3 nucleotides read TGTGCCAGCCCGGGACTAGTACTCTACGAGCAGTACTTC.